Listed below are T cell receptor beta chains from one sample, sequenced in a study of blood T cell repertoires in COVID-19. Only in-frame clones appear in the TCRdb table, and some are missing; sequencing was by immunoSEQ multiplex PCR. The sample carries roughly 260,000 clones, 86% recorded once. The sequencing sample was made of peripheral blood. Receptors originate from a man in his forties or fifties who had recovered from COVID-19. The conserved cysteine and the conserved F or W are not part of the CDR3 here.

CDR3	J	length	V
ASSGSGRAGEQY	TRBJ2-7	12	TRBV9
ASSLAGAGNQPQH	TRBJ1-5	13	TRBV7-2
ASSSLAGGSTDTQY	TRBJ2-3	14	TRBV7-3
AIKASPTDTQY	TRBJ2-3	11	TRBV10-3
ASIKSGKNNYGYT	TRBJ1-2	13	TRBV19
ASRSQSSYEQY	TRBJ2-7	11	TRBV12-3/TRBV12-4
ASKVKGGNSPLH	TRBJ1-6	12	TRBV7-2
ASSLQRTKNIQY	TRBJ2-4	12	TRBV7-8
ASSASGGTQETQY	TRBJ2-5	13	TRBV6-4
ASSERGGALNYNSPLH	TRBJ1-6	16	TRBV9
ASSLRANEKLF	TRBJ1-4	11	TRBV12-3/TRBV12-4
ASSIQGSTYNEQF	TRBJ2-1	13	TRBV19
ASSTRQGFVETQY	TRBJ2-5	13	TRBV11-2
AWRPLVASGSSLRRTDTQY	TRBJ2-3	19	TRBV30
ASSSYRGPETQY	TRBJ2-5	12	TRBV6-5
ASTYSVRGALETQY	TRBJ2-5	14	TRBV11-2
ASSLPGGRRSADTQY	TRBJ2-3	15	TRBV19
ASQSARGREQY	TRBJ2-7	11	TRBV19
ASSAWTGSYEQY	TRBJ2-7	12	TRBV5-1
ASRGSGGNTIY	TRBJ1-3	11	TRBV25-1
ASSEVWTGTKDTQY	TRBJ2-3	14	TRBV6-1
AWARDNNQPQH	TRBJ1-5	11	TRBV30
ASSPSGRKRDTQY	TRBJ2-3	13	TRBV6-5
ASSVAGAPLETQY	TRBJ2-5	13	TRBV2
ASRLLAGGPYEQY	TRBJ2-7	13	TRBV27
ASSLGGTSGRGYEQY	TRBJ2-7	15	TRBV13
ASSLQVREWSYNEQF	TRBJ2-1	15	TRBV19
ASSKRLAGVTSTDTQY	TRBJ2-3	16	TRBV5-4
ASSFRQTNEKLF	TRBJ1-4	12	TRBV7-9
ASSPRPSQEQY	TRBJ2-7	11	TRBV12-3/TRBV12-4
ASSQGGGGHNEQY	TRBJ2-7	13	TRBV9
ASSLGRGAYSPLH	TRBJ1-6	13	TRBV7-6
ASSLRNEQY	TRBJ2-7	9	TRBV6-2/TRBV6-3
ATGTEVYYGYT	TRBJ1-2	11	TRBV10-3
ASSQSGGVYEQY	TRBJ2-7	12	TRBV25-1
ASSPRLATSTDTQY	TRBJ2-3	14	TRBV5-1
SVVPDRGPGGELF	TRBJ2-2	13	TRBV29-1
ASGTPRTGGHYGYT	TRBJ1-2	14	TRBV12-5
ASRSGSSTDTQY	TRBJ2-3	12	TRBV5-1
ASSFLTGAGGTEAF	TRBJ1-1	14	TRBV27
ASSEPTDSNQPQH	TRBJ1-5	13	TRBV2
ASSPRWETGSSGANVLT	TRBJ2-6	17	TRBV18
AIATGTNTGELF	TRBJ2-2	12	TRBV10-3
ASSPADGRWEQY	TRBJ2-7	12	TRBV6-6
ASSLARGTTTGELF	TRBJ2-2	14	TRBV7-2
ASSVATGTGSGNTIY	TRBJ1-3	15	TRBV11-2
ATSDPGQGAPGANVLT	TRBJ2-6	16	TRBV15
ASSDGGAGGNTIY	TRBJ1-3	13	TRBV25-1
ASTPGSAGSYNEQF	TRBJ2-1	14	TRBV5-4
ASGLVASPYEQY	TRBJ2-7	12	TRBV12-5
ASSMRTSGNTGELF	TRBJ2-2	14	TRBV19
SVDTLSSYNEQF	TRBJ2-1	12	TRBV29-1
ASSKTGQVLYNEQF	TRBJ2-1	14	TRBV9
ASSPFNSPLH	TRBJ1-6	10	TRBV7-2
SASSLARPTGELF	TRBJ2-2	13	TRBV20-1
ASSLELDNEQF	TRBJ2-1	11	TRBV5-4
ASSQPVLYEQY	TRBJ2-7	11	TRBV6-2/TRBV6-3
ASSLDSLYNSPLH	TRBJ1-6	13	TRBV18
ASTATGETQY	TRBJ2-5	10	TRBV6-6